Shown below are 32 T cell receptor beta chains from a single sample sequenced in a study of T-cell reconstitution after alpha-beta-depleted transplantation in children. TCRbeta library preparation incorporated unique molecular identifiers. TCRdb itself ran the PCR reads through MiXCR, one entry per CDR3 protein. Of approximately 800,000 distinct CDR3 sequences listed, 16% were seen once; the top ten hold roughly 5%. The sequenced sample was PBMCs, mostly from graft donor cells, obtained 360 days after TCRalphabeta/CD19-depleted stem cell transplant. The source is a male patient younger than 18 who had a stem cell transplant for acute lymphoblastic leukemia, so the T cells may come from the graft donor.

The gene calls are TRBV7-6 and TRBJ2-7, with 10 bases identical to TRBD2. With V trimmed by 1 base and J by 0 bases, 6 bases remained unmatched. The CDR3 contains 17 residues. Germline CDR1 is SGHVS and CDR2 is FNYEAQ. CDR3 loop: CASSLEASGSGSYEQYF. The CDR3 coding sequence is TGTGCCAGCAGCTTAGAGGCTAGCGGGAGCGGCTCCTACGAGCAGTACTTC.

This clonotype was picked up a small number of times. This chain uses TRBV27 with TRBJ1-4; 7 bases are a match to TRBD1. The V and J ends lost 5 bases and 8 bases, in that order; junction bases with no gene match: 20. There are 18 residues in the CDR3. CDR1 MNHEY and CDR2 SMNVEV come from the germline V gene (reference sequence). The CDR3 protein is CASSITSGGLAAREKLFF. In nucleotides, the CDR3 is TGTGCCAGCAGTATAACATCAGGGGGGCTGGCAGCTAGGGAAAAACTGTTTTTT.

This clonotype appeared a single time. The chain has TRBV20-1 and TRBJ2-7; no reliable D call. The CDR3 covers 13 residues. Germline V gene sequence: CDR1 DFQATT, CDR2 SNEGSKA (reference sequence). V lost 4 bases and J 2 bases, leaving 12 bases between the germline ends. CDR3 in DNA: TGCAGTGCTATGGCCGGCAGGACCTACGAGCAGTACTTC. Its translation is CSAMAGRTYEQYF.

The rearrangement uses TRBV2 and TRBJ2-3; 9 bases match TRBD1. The junction had 12 bases not matched to a gene; V was cut back by 8 bases and J by 3 bases. The CDR3 consists of 16 residues. Germline loops: CDR1 SNHLY, CDR2 FYNNEI. CDR3 loop: CASGTLTGGWTDTQYF. The CDR3 DNA is TGTGCCAGCGGTACTCTTACAGGGGGCTGGACAGATACGCAGTATTTT.

This sequence joins TRBV20-1 and TRBJ1-5; TRBD1 agrees at 9 bases. V trimming: 5 bases; J trimming: 4 bases; junction bases outside the gene matches: 12. Germline CDR1 DFQATT, CDR2 SNEGSKA (reference sequence). The CDR3 totals 16 residues. The chain's CDR3 is CSAHGNRGRRNQPQHF. CDR3 sequence (DNA): TGCAGTGCTCATGGGAACAGGGGGCGGCGGAATCAGCCCCAGCATTTT.

For the CDR3, the DNA is TGTGCCAGCAGCTTAGTTACAATGAGCTCCTACGAGCAGTACTTC. Encoded protein: CASSLVTMSSYEQYF. This sequence joins TRBV13 and TRBJ2-7, with unresolved D. CDR1 and CDR2 from the germline V gene are PRHDT and FYEKMQ (reference sequence). This CDR3 has 15 amino acids. The V end lost 1 base, the J end lost 0 bases, and 10 bases lay between the germline ends. The complete variable domain, with remaining parts taken from reference TRBV13 and TRBJ2-7, reads AAGVIQSPRHLIKEKRETATLKCYPIPRHDTVYWYQQGPGQDPQFLISFYEKMQSDKGSIPDRFSAQQFSDYHSELNMSSLELGDSALYFCASSLVTMSSYEQYFGPGTRLTVT.

This sequence joins TRBV6-1 and TRBJ2-5, with TRBD2 identical over 7 bases. There are 14 residues in the CDR3. The V gene's germline CDR1 is MNHNS and CDR2 SASEGT. Unmatched junction bases numbered 3, after V lost 0 bases and J lost 5 bases. This chain's CDR3 is CASSEAGLRETQYF. CDR3 DNA: TGTGCCAGCAGTGAAGCGGGACTACGGGAGACCCAGTACTTC.

The table lists this clonotype with many counts. The genes are TRBV10-3 and TRBJ2-7, with D hard to call. Trimming shortened V by 1 base and J by 5 bases, and 3 bases separated the two germline ends. Germline CDR1 and CDR2: ENHRY and SYGVKD. This CDR3 has 11 amino acids. CDR3 in amino acids: CAISEFHEQYF. The DNA of the CDR3 is TGTGCCATCAGTGAGTTTCACGAGCAGTACTTC.

The chain recombines TRBV29-1 with TRBJ2-5; D gene unclear. This CDR3 has 11 residues. V was cut by 7 bases and J by 3 bases, with 9 bases left in between. CDR1 SQVTM and CDR2 ANQGSEA come from the germline V gene. The CDR3 sequence is CSGGPKETQYF. In DNA, the CDR3 is TGCAGCGGCGGACCTAAAGAGACCCAGTACTTC.

V gene TRBV6-1 combines with J gene TRBJ1-3; D is possibly TRBD1 (5 bases). The ends were cut back, 9 bases at V and 3 bases at J, with 21 bases in the middle. Per the germline V gene, CDR1 is MNHNS and CDR2 is SASEGT. The CDR3 spans 16 residues. The CDR3 protein is CASHRSLFFGGNTIYF. Here the CDR3 DNA reads TGTGCCAGTCACAGGTCCCTGTTCTTTGGTGGAAACACCATATATTTT.

In this sample, this clonotype turned up a few times. The chain is built from TRBV27 and TRBJ2-1; D perhaps matches TRBD1 (6 bases). Trimming removed 5 bases at V and 5 bases at J, with 10 bases between. The CDR3 spans 13 residues. The V gene's germline CDR1 is MNHEY and CDR2 SMNVEV (reference sequence). As DNA, the CDR3 is TGTGCCAGCAGTCCCCGGGACAACAATGAGCAGTTCTTC. Translation: CASSPRDNNEQFF.

This clonotype was seen a few times. The rearrangement joins TRBV5-5 to TRBJ2-3; D gene ambiguous. The length of the CDR3 is 14 residues. Germline V gives CDR1 SGHKS, CDR2 YYEKEE (reference sequence). V was cut by 1 base and J by 4 bases, with 10 bases left in between. The CDR3 loop reads CASSLKIRADTQYF. CDR3 coding DNA: TGTGCCAGCAGCTTGAAGATTCGCGCAGATACGCAGTATTTT.

This chain links TRBV28 with TRBJ2-7, with D tentatively TRBD2 (6 bases). The length of the CDR3 is 14 residues. Germline V gene sequence: CDR1 MDHEN, CDR2 SYDVKM. Trimming removed 4 bases from V and 0 bases from J, with 10 bases in between. The CDR3 is CASSSGGFSYEQYF. In DNA, the CDR3 is TGTGCCAGCAGTTCAGGAGGGTTCTCCTACGAGCAGTACTTC.

Only a few counts were recorded for this clonotype. The rearrangement links TRBV12-3 or TRBV12-4 to TRBJ2-5, with 13 bases that match TRBD2. The CDR3 consists of 17 residues. V lost 4 bases to trimming and J lost 1 base; unmatched junction nucleotides: 6. The CDR3: CASSSRTSGGGQETQYF. The CDR3 DNA follows: TGTGCCAGCAGTTCGAGGACTAGCGGGGGTGGCCAAGAGACCCAGTACTTC.

The chain employs TRBV5-1 and TRBJ1-4; D may be TRBD1 (5 bases). Per germline, CDR1 SGHRS and CDR2 YFSETQ. There are 14 residues in the CDR3. The V end lost 4 bases, the J end lost 6 bases, and 13 bases lay between the germline ends. The CDR3 protein is CASSVGTADEKLFF. For the CDR3, the DNA is TGCGCCAGCAGCGTCGGGACCGCGGATGAAAAACTGTTTTTT.

The CDR3 bases are TGTGCCAGCAGTTTATATTATAGAGGGTACAATGAGCAGTTCTTC. This translates into CASSLYYRGYNEQFF. The V call is TRBV27, the J call TRBJ2-1; a weak D match, TRBD2 (5 bases). V was cut by 1 base and J by 4 bases, with 11 bases left in between. This CDR3 contains 15 residues. Germline-derived CDR1 and CDR2 are MNHEY and SMNVEV (reference sequence).

The sample holds a few counts of this clonotype. The chain links TRBV4-1 to TRBJ2-2; the match to TRBD2 covers 7 bases. Germline V gene lookup returns CDR1 MGHRA and CDR2 YSYEKL. Unmatched junction bases numbered 11, after V lost 4 bases and J lost 0 bases. The CDR3 totals 18 residues. This CDR3 is CASSPRIPGGTNTGELFF. In DNA, the CDR3 is TGCGCCAGCAGCCCCCGTATTCCGGGAGGCACGAACACCGGGGAGCTGTTTTTT.

This chain uses TRBV4-1 with TRBJ2-7; D is possibly TRBD2 (6 bases). The V end lost 4 bases, the J end lost 2 bases, and 18 bases lay between the germline ends. CDR3 length: 16 residues. Looked up from germline, CDR1 is MGHRA and CDR2 is YSYEKL. This CDR3 reads CASSPFGGGGPYEQYF. The CDR3 bases are TGCGCCAGCAGCCCCTTTGGGGGAGGAGGGCCCTACGAGCAGTACTTC.

The chain recombines TRBV5-6 with TRBJ2-4, with D unclear. The CDR3 sequence is 14 residues long. CDR1 and CDR2 (germline): SGHDT, YYEEEE. The V end lost 5 bases, the J end lost 3 bases, and 12 bases lay between the germline ends. The DNA of the CDR3 is TGTGCCAGCAGGCTATGGCTTCGCAAAAACATTCAGTACTTC. It is translated as CASRLWLRKNIQYF.

V is TRBV20-1 and J is TRBJ2-7; 11 nucleotides agree with TRBD1. This CDR3 is built from 16 residues. The junction had 8 bases not matched to a gene; V was cut back by 1 base and J by 3 bases. Germline CDR1 DFQATT, CDR2 SNEGSKA (reference sequence). The CDR3 sequence is CSARGSLDRGLYEQYF. CDR3 coding DNA: TGCAGTGCTAGAGGCTCGTTGGACAGGGGGCTCTACGAGCAGTACTTC.

This clonotype was seen repeatedly, ten times or more. This chain uses TRBV27 with TRBJ1-2; D remains unclear. The germline V and J ends were trimmed by 7 bases and 5 bases, with 14 bases remaining between them. Germline CDR1 MNHEY, CDR2 SMNVEV (reference sequence). The CDR3 extends over 13 amino acids. The DNA for the CDR3 is TGTGCCAGCAAGGGCCTCTCGCGGTATGGCTACACCTTC. This sequence encodes CASKGLSRYGYTF.

This clonotype was found a few times. A much larger clone sits a single nucleotide away, making a read error possible. V is TRBV5-1 and J is TRBJ2-2; no definite D call. V shed 0 bases and J shed 3 bases, with 6 bases lying between them. The CDR3 length is 14 residues. The germline CDR1 and CDR2 sequences are SGHRS and YFSETQ. The CDR3 protein is CASSLAAYTGELFF. In DNA form, the CDR3 reads TGCGCCAGCAGCTTGGCCGCGTACACCGGGGAGCTGTTTTTT.

V is TRBV5-1 and J is TRBJ2-1; D gene uncertain. The germline CDR1 and CDR2 sequences are SGHRS and YFSETQ. The CDR3 totals 12 residues. Trimming pared 2 bases from V and 9 bases from J, leaving 9 bases between. This CDR3 reads CASSFTTTEQFF. DNA for the CDR3: TGCGCCAGCAGCTTCACTACGACTGAGCAGTTCTTC.

This clonotype has more than one count but fewer than ten. V and J are TRBV7-3 and TRBJ2-3; 7 bases map to TRBD2. This CDR3 comprises 17 residues. The germline gives CDR1 SGHTA, CDR2 FQGTGA. Trimming removed 6 bases from V and 4 bases from J; junction bases left unmatched: 16. The CDR3 DNA reads as TGTGCCAGCAGTCCCGGGGTAGCGGGCCTGGTGGCAGATACGCAGTATTTT. Its protein is CASSPGVAGLVADTQYF.

The sample holds many counts of this clonotype. This sequence joins TRBV11-2 and TRBJ2-1; TRBD2 aligns across 13 bases. CDR1 is SGHAT and CDR2 is FQNNGV in the germline V gene. The CDR3 spans 16 residues. The V gene end was trimmed by 5 bases and the J gene end by 3 bases; junction bases not matched to a gene: 4. This CDR3 reads CASSLLAGGLYNEQFF. The CDR3 bases are TGTGCCAGCAGCCTACTAGCGGGAGGGCTCTACAATGAGCAGTTCTTC. The full variable domain, in which reference TRBV11-2 and TRBJ2-1 provide the parts outside the CDR3, is EAGVAQSPRYKIIEKRQSVAFWCNPISGHATLYWYQQILGQGPKLLIQFQNNGVVDDSQLPKDRFSAERLKGVDSTLKIQPAKLEDSAVYLCASSLLAGGLYNEQFFGPGTRLTVL.

The sample holds a few counts of this clonotype. The chain recombines TRBV10-2 with TRBJ1-4, with D maybe TRBD1 (5 bases). The germline V and J ends were trimmed by 3 bases and 3 bases, with 11 bases remaining between them. The length of the CDR3 is 15 residues. Per the germline V gene, CDR1 is WSHSY and CDR2 is SAAADI. The CDR3 sequence: CASSDPWGSNEKLFF. Written as DNA, the CDR3 is TGCGCCAGCAGTGATCCCTGGGGGTCTAATGAAAAACTGTTTTTT.

The rearrangement joins TRBV10-3 to TRBJ1-5, with a possible D match to TRBD1 (5 bases). The germline CDR1 and CDR2 sequences are ENHRY and SYGVKD. The CDR3 sequence is 13 residues long. V dropped 2 bases and J dropped 6 bases, with 8 bases sitting between them. CDR3: CAISEGAGQPQHF. Written as DNA, the CDR3 is TGTGCCATCAGTGAGGGGGCGGGTCAGCCCCAGCATTTT.

This clonotype was seen a handful of times. The V gene is TRBV3-1, the J gene TRBJ2-1; TRBD2 matches 12 bases. V was pared by 0 bases and J by 9 bases, with 9 bases of the junction left unmatched. Germline CDR1 and CDR2: LGHDT and YNNKEL (reference sequence). The CDR3 spans 17 residues. The CDR3 spells CASSQDLLAGGPGEQFF. For the CDR3, the DNA is TGTGCCAGCAGCCAAGATCTTCTAGCGGGAGGGCCGGGTGAGCAGTTCTTC.

In this sample, this clonotype turned up a few times. The V and J genes are TRBV18 and TRBJ2-6; 9 nucleotides match TRBD1. Germline CDR1 KGHSH, CDR2 LQKENI. With V trimmed by 3 bases and J by 4 bases, 4 bases remained unmatched. The CDR3 length is 16 residues. CDR3 in amino acids: CASSPDRGKGANVLTF. The DNA for the CDR3 is TGTGCCAGCTCACCGGACAGGGGAAAGGGGGCCAACGTCCTGACTTTC.

The chain carries TRBV27 and TRBJ2-7; D not certain. The CDR3 runs 13 residues. Germline V gene lookup returns CDR1 MNHEY and CDR2 SMNVEV (reference sequence). Between the trimmed V and J ends, which lost 6 bases and 4 bases, there was a span of 13 bases. CDR3 DNA: TGTGCCAGCAGCCCTCAGTGGAAATACGAGCAGTACTTC. Translation: CASSPQWKYEQYF.

The sample holds a few counts of this clonotype. V is TRBV5-1 and J is TRBJ2-1; TRBD2 matches at 12 bases. This CDR3 has 14 residues. Trimming at V came to 0 bases and at J to 12 bases, leaving 4 bases not matched to a gene. Germline loops: CDR1 SGHRS, CDR2 YFSETQ. CDR3 DNA sequence: TGCGCCAGCAGCTTGGGACTAGCGGGAGTAGGGCAGTTCTTC. It encodes CASSLGLAGVGQFF.

This clonotype appeared a few times. The chain combines TRBV7-3 with TRBJ1-2; 9 bases agree with TRBD1. CDR1 and CDR2 from the germline V gene are SGHTA and FQGTGA. Trimming took 1 base from V and 2 from J; bases not matched to a gene: 2. The CDR3 loop spans 15 amino acids. Here the CDR3 DNA reads TGTGCCAGCAGCTTAATGGGACAGGGCAACTATGGCTACACCTTC. Translated, it gives CASSLMGQGNYGYTF.